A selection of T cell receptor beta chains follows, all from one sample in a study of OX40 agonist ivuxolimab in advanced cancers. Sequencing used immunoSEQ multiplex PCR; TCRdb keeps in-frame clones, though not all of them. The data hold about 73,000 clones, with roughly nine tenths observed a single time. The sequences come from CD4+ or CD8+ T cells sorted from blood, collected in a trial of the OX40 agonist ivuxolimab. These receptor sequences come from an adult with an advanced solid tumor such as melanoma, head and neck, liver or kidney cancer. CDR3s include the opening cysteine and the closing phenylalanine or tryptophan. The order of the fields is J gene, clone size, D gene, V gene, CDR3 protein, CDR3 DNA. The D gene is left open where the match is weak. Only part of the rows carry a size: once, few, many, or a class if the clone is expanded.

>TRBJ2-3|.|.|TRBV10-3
CAISESPQRTDTQYF
TGTGCCATCAGTGAGTCCCCTCAGCGCACAGATACGCAGTATTTT
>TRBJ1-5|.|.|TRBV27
CASRSVGLSNQPQHF
TGTGCCAGCAGGTCAGTGGGTCTGAGCAATCAGCCCCAGCATTTT
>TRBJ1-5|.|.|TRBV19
CASSISNQPQHF
TGTGCCAGTAGTATAAGCAATCAGCCCCAGCATTTT
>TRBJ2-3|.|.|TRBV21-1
CASSKRGGDRDTQYF
TGTGCCAGCAGCAAACGGGGGGGCGACAGGGATACGCAGTATTTT
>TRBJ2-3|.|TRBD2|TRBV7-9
CASSPSGGAPYTDTQYF
TGTGCCAGCAGCCCTAGCGGGGGGGCCCCCTACACAGATACGCAGTATTTT
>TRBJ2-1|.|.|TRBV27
CASSSAVIGFYNEQFF
TGTGCCAGCAGTTCGGCGGTCATTGGCTTTTACAATGAGCAGTTCTTC
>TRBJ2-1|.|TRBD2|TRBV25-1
CASSERGGPSYNEQFF
TGTGCCAGCAGTGAGCGCGGGGGACCCTCCTACAATGAGCAGTTCTTC
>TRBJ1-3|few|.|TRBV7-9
CASSLSTEWSSGNTIYF
TGTGCCAGCAGCTTAAGCACGGAATGGAGCTCTGGAAACACCATATATTTT
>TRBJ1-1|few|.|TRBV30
CAWSTVNTEAFF
TGTGCCTGGAGTACAGTTAACACTGAAGCTTTCTTT
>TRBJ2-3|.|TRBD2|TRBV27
CASSFSGGTDTQYF
TGTGCCAGCAGTTTTAGCGGGGGCACAGATACGCAGTATTTT
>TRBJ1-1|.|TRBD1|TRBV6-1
CASSDGTGAPTEAFF
TGTGCCAGCAGTGATGGGACAGGGGCCCCCACTGAAGCTTTCTTT
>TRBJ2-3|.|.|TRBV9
CASSGSLPDTQYF
TGTGCCAGCAGCGGTAGCCTCCCGGATACGCAGTATTTT
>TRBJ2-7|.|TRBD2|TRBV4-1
CASSQAASSGDPYEQYF
TGCGCCAGCAGCCAAGCTGCATCTAGCGGGGATCCCTACGAGCAGTACTTC
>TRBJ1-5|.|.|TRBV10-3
CAISESVDSNQPQHF
TGTGCCATCAGTGAAAGTGTTGATAGCAATCAGCCCCAGCATTTT
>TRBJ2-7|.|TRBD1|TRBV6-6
CASSYSGTGSYEQYF
TGTGCCAGCAGTTACTCAGGGACAGGCTCCTACGAGCAGTACTTC
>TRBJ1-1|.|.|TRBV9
CASSPLGVGQGRTEAFF
TGTGCCAGCAGCCCCCTCGGGGTGGGGCAGGGGAGGACTGAAGCTTTCTTT
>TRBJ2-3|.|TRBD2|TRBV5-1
CASSLTSGGATDTQYF
TGCGCCAGCAGCTTAACTAGCGGGGGGGCGACAGATACGCAGTATTTT
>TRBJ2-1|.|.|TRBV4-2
CASSQGGSYNEQFF
TGTGCCAGCAGCCAAGGGGGGAGTTACAATGAGCAGTTCTTC
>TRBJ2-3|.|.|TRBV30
CAWSDDITDTQYF
TGTGCCTGGAGCGACGACATCACAGATACGCAGTATTTT
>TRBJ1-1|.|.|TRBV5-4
CASSPRENTEAFF
TGTGCCAGCAGCCCCCGGGAGAACACTGAAGCTTTCTTT
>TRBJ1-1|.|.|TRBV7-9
CASTLGGNTEAFF
TGTGCCAGCACCCTAGGGGGGAACACTGAAGCTTTCTTT
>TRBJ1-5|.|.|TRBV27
CASRGGGSQPQHF
TGTGCCAGCAGGGGGGGAGGGTCTCAGCCCCAGCATTTT
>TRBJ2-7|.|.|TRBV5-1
CASSFATDYEQYF
TGCGCCAGCAGTTTCGCGACAGACTACGAGCAGTACTTC
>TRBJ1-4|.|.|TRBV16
CASSQVAGKLFF
TGTGCCAGCAGCCAAGTTGCTGGGAAACTGTTTTTT
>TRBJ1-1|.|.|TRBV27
CASSFLISGVITEAFF
TGTGCCAGCAGTTTTTTGATCTCAGGGGTGATTACTGAAGCTTTCTTT
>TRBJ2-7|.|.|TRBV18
CASSPPRGGENYEQYF
TGTGCCAGCTCACCACCGAGAGGCGGGGAAAACTACGAGCAGTACTTC
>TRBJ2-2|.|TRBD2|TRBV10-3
CAISENSGGSGTGELFF
TGTGCCATCAGTGAAAATAGCGGGGGTAGTGGCACCGGGGAGCTGTTTTTT
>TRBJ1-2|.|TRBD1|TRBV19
CASLQGYYGYTF
TGTGCCAGTTTACAGGGGTACTATGGCTACACCTTC
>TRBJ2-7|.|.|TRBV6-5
CASSSISSYEQYF
TGTGCCAGCAGTTCCATCTCGTCCTACGAGCAGTACTTC
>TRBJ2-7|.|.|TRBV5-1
CASSPLLGEQYF
TGCGCCAGCAGCCCGCTTCTCGGCGAGCAGTACTTC
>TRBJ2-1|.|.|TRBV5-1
CASTGPHNEQFF
TGCGCCAGCACGGGGCCTCACAATGAGCAGTTCTTC
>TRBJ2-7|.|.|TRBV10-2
CASRETPISYEQYF
TGCGCCAGCAGGGAAACCCCTATCTCCTACGAGCAGTACTTC
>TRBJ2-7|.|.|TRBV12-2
CASRLAVQAPYEQYF
TGTGCAAGTCGCTTAGCGGTACAGGCCCCCTACGAGCAGTACTTC